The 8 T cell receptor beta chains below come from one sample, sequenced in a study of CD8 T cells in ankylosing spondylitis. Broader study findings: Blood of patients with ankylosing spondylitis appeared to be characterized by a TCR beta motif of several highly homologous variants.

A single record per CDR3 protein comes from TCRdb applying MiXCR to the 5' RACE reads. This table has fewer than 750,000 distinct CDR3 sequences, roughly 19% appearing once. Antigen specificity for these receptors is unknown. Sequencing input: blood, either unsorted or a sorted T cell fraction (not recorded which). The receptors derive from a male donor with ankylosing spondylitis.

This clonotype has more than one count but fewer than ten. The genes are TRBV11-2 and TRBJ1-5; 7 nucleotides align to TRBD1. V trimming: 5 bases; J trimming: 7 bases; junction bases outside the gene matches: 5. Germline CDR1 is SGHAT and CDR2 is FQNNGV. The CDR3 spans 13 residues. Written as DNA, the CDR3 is TGTGCCAGCAGCGCCTGGGACAGCCAGCCCCAGCATTTT. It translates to CASSAWDSQPQHF. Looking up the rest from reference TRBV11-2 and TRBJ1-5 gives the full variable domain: EAGVAQSPRYKIIEKRQSVAFWCNPISGHATLYWYQQILGQGPKLLIQFQNNGVVDDSQLPKDRFSAERLKGVDSTLKIQPAKLEDSAVYLCASSAWDSQPQHFGDGTRLSIL.

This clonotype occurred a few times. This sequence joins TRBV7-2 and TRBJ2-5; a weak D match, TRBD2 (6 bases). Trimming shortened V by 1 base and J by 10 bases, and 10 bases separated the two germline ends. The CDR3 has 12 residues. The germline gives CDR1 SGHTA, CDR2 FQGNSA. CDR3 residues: CASSLGDWDQYF. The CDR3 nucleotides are TGTGCCAGCAGCTTAGGGGACTGGGACCAGTACTTC.

The CDR3 loop reads CAAQGTGNTIYF. The CDR3 region has the DNA TGTGCAGCCCAAGGAACTGGAAACACCATATATTTT. V is TRBV3-1 and J is TRBJ1-3; D gene unclear. The CDR3 is 12 amino acids. Germline CDR1 reads LGHDT; CDR2 reads YNNKEL (reference sequence).

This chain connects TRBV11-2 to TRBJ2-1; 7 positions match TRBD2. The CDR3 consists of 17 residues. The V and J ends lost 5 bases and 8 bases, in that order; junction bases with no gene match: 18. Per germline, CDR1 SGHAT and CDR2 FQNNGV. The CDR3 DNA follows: TGTGCCAGCAGCAACCCGGTAGGGAGGGGAGCTCGGCATGAGCAGTTCTTC. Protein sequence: CASSNPVGRGARHEQFF.

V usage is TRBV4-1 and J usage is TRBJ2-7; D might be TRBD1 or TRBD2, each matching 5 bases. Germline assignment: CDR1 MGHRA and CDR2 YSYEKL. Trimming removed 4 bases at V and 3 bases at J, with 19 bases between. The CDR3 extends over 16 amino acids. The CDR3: CASSPLGTGIDYEQYF. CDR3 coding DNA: TGCGCCAGCAGCCCACTAGGGACGGGGATCGACTACGAGCAGTACTTC.

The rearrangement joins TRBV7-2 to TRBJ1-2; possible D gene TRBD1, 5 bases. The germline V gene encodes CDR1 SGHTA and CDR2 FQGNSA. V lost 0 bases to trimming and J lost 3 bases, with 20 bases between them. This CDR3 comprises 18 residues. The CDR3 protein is CASSLAHYPRDSHYGYTF. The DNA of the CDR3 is TGTGCCAGCAGCTTAGCCCACTACCCCCGAGACAGCCACTATGGCTACACCTTC. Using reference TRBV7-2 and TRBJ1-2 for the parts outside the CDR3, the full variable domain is GAGVSQSPSNKVTEKGKDVELRCDPISGHTALYWYRQSLGQGLEFLIYFQGNSAPDKSGLPSDRFSAERTGGSVSTLTIQRTQQEDSAVYLCASSLAHYPRDSHYGYTFGSGTRLTVV.

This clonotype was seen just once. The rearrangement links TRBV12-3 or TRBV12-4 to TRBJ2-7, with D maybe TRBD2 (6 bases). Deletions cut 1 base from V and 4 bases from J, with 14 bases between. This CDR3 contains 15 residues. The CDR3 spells CASSLVAGSGYEQYF. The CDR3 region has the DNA TGTGCCAGCAGTTTAGTGGCGGGGTCCGGGTACGAGCAGTACTTC.

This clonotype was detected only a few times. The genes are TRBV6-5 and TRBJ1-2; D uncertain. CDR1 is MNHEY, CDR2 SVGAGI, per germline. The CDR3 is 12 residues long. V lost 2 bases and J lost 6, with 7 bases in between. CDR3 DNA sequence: TGTGCCAGCAGTTACGAGGGAGATGGCTACACCTTC. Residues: CASSYEGDGYTF.